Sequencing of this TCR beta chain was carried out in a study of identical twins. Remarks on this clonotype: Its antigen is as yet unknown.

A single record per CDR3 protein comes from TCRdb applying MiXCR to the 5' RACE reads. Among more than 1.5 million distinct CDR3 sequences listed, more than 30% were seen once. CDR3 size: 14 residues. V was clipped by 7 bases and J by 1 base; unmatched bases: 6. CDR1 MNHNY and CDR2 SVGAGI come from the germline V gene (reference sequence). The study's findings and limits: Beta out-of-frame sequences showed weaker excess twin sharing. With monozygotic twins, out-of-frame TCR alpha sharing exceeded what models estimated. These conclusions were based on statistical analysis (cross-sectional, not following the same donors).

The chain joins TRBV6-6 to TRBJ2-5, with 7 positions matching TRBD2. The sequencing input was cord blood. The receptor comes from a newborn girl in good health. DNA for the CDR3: TGTGCCAGCATGGGAGGGTACCGCCAAGAGACCCAGTACTTC. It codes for CASMGGYRQETQYF.